The rows below give T cell receptor beta chains drawn from one sample of a study of cytomegalovirus exposure and HLA in healthy donors. Measured with immunoSEQ multiplex PCR; TCRdb has only the in-frame clones, and not every one. In the table there are some 95,000 clones, about four fifths of which are singletons. The material sequenced was PBMCs. The receptors derive from a man under 40 in good health and CMV-seronegative. The CDR3 runs from the conserved cysteine through the conserved F or W. Fields, in order: CDR3 DNA, CDR3 protein, J gene, V gene, clone size, D gene. A D gene is named only where the DNA matches it firmly. Clone size is stated in some rows and not others, as once, few, many or a class when expanded.

TGCGCCAGCAGCCAAGTTGGGAGGAGGAGGACTGAAGCTTTCTTT | CASSQVGRRRTEAFF | TRBJ1-1 | TRBV4-1 | . | .
TGTGCCAGCAGTTATGGCTCGTCGGGGACAGGGGGTCTTAGTGGCTACACCTTC | CASSYGSSGTGGLSGYTF | TRBJ1-2 | TRBV27 | few | TRBD1
TGTGCCAGCAGCCAACAGGGTAATCAGCCCCAGCATTTT | CASSQQGNQPQHF | TRBJ1-5 | TRBV28 | . | .
TGTGCCAGCAGCTTAGGCGGGAGGGAGACCCAGTACTTC | CASSLGGRETQYF | TRBJ2-5 | TRBV7-8 | . | TRBD2
TGTGCCAGCAGCTTCCAACTTACCGGGGAGCTGTTTTTT | CASSFQLTGELFF | TRBJ2-2 | TRBV13 | . | .
TGTGCCAGCAGGAGAGCGGGAGGGCCGACCACCGGGGAGCTGTTTTTT | CASRRAGGPTTGELFF | TRBJ2-2 | TRBV2 | . | TRBD2
TGTGCCAGCAGAGTCCGGGACAGGGCCTATGGCTACACCTTC | CASRVRDRAYGYTF | TRBJ1-2 | TRBV6-6 | . | TRBD1
TGTGCTAGTGGTTTGACACAGGGCGGCCAGCCCCAGCATTTT | CASGLTQGGQPQHF | TRBJ1-5 | TRBV12-5 | few | .
TGTGCCTGGGATCCCGGCGGGACTGGGGCCAACGTCCTGACTTTC | CAWDPGGTGANVLTF | TRBJ2-6 | TRBV30 | . | .
TGTGCCAGCAGCCTACTAGCGGGGGACGACAATGAGCAGTTCTTC | CASSLLAGDDNEQFF | TRBJ2-1 | TRBV27 | . | TRBD2
TGTGCCAGCAGCGAAGGGGGGCGAGGGACTGAAGCTTTCTTT | CASSEGGRGTEAFF | TRBJ1-1 | TRBV2 | few | .
TGTGCCAGCAGCTCGGGACAGCCTGGGGCCAACGTCCTGACTTTC | CASSSGQPGANVLTF | TRBJ2-6 | TRBV7-9 | few | TRBD1
TGTGCCAGCAGTGGAATCAGGGGGAAGGAGCAGTTCTTC | CASSGIRGKEQFF | TRBJ2-1 | TRBV6-4 | . | TRBD1
TGCGCCAGCAGCGCACAGGCCCAAGAGACCCAGTACTTC | CASSAQAQETQYF | TRBJ2-5 | TRBV10-1 | . | .
TGCGCCAGCAGCTTGGAAGGCAGGGGGCAAAATGGCTACACCTTC | CASSLEGRGQNGYTF | TRBJ1-2 | TRBV5-1 | . | TRBD1
TGTGTCAGCAGTTTCCCGACTAGCGGGGTCCTGGAGACCCAGTACTTC | CVSSFPTSGVLETQYF | TRBJ2-5 | TRBV6-5 | . | TRBD2
TGTGCCAGCAGCCAATCGATGGGAGCGGTACAAGAGACCCAGTACTTC | CASSQSMGAVQETQYF | TRBJ2-5 | TRBV16 | . | .
TGTGCCAGTAGTAGTTGGGGGGATGAAAAACTGTTTTTT | CASSSWGDEKLFF | TRBJ1-4 | TRBV19 | . | .
TGTGCCACCAGCCGTCAGCGGGAAGGAGATACGCAGTATTTT | CATSRQREGDTQYF | TRBJ2-3 | TRBV15 | . | TRBD2
TGCGCCAGCAGTGCCGCCGGGACTAGCGGGGGGGGTGAGCAGTTCTTC | CASSAAGTSGGGEQFF | TRBJ2-1 | TRBV10-1 | . | TRBD2
TGTGCCAGCAGCTATGGGACTAGCGGGGGCCGAAACCGCCAAGAGACCCAGTACTTC | CASSYGTSGGRNRQETQYF | TRBJ2-5 | TRBV5-4 | . | TRBD2
TGTGCCTGGAGCGCTATTGGACTAGCGGTTTCCCGGGAGCAGTACTTC | CAWSAIGLAVSREQYF | TRBJ2-7 | TRBV30 | . | TRBD2
TGTGCCAGCAGTCCGCCCGGGACAGTCTACGAGCAGTACTTC | CASSPPGTVYEQYF | TRBJ2-7 | TRBV28 | . | TRBD1
TGCGCCAGCAGCTTGGTGACTGCTTACACCGGGGAGCTGTTTTTT | CASSLVTAYTGELFF | TRBJ2-2 | TRBV5-1 | . | .
TGTGCCAGTAGTATAGTTTCGAGCAATCAGCCCCAGCATTTT | CASSIVSSNQPQHF | TRBJ1-5 | TRBV19 | . | .
TGTGCCAGTAGTATAGGGGCAGGGAACTATGGCTACACCTTC | CASSIGAGNYGYTF | TRBJ1-2 | TRBV19 | few | .
TGCGCCAGCAGCGCCACGACAGGGACCGGAAACACCATATATTTT | CASSATTGTGNTIYF | TRBJ1-3 | TRBV5-1 | few | TRBD1
TGTGCCAGCTCATACACGAACAGGGTCGAAAACATTCAGTACTTC | CASSYTNRVENIQYF | TRBJ2-4 | TRBV18 | . | .
TGTGCCAGCAGCGGGGGGGAGTATAGCTCCTACGAGCAGTACTTC | CASSGGEYSSYEQYF | TRBJ2-7 | TRBV7-9 | once | TRBD2
TGCAGTGCCGCGGACAGTTTAAAACTGTTTTTT | CSAADSLKLFF | TRBJ1-4 | TRBV20-1 | once | .
TGTGCCAGCAGCTCGATAGCGGGAACGAGGGCAGATACGCAGTATTTT | CASSSIAGTRADTQYF | TRBJ2-3 | TRBV11-2 | . | TRBD2
TGTGCCAGCAGACTTAACAATGAGCAGTTCTTC | CASRLNNEQFF | TRBJ2-1 | TRBV11-2 | few | .
TGTGCCAGCAGCAGAACCCGGACAGGGGGGTATGGCTACACCTTC | CASSRTRTGGYGYTF | TRBJ1-2 | TRBV9 | . | TRBD1
TGTGCCAGCAGTTCCAACTCCGACTTCTACGAGCAGTACTTC | CASSSNSDFYEQYF | TRBJ2-7 | TRBV27 | few | .
TGCAGCGTGGCGACAGGCATGAACACTGAAGCTTTCTTT | CSVATGMNTEAFF | TRBJ1-1 | TRBV29-1 | once | .